This is a list of T cell receptor beta chains from one sample in a study of CD8 T cells in Susac syndrome. One entry per CDR3 protein results from TCRdb running MiXCR on the immunoSEQ multiplex PCR reads. The table has 150,000 to 200,000 distinct CDR3 sequences, about 90% seen once. The sequenced sample consisted of CD4+ T cells from PBMCs. The receptors come from a human donor in good health. Both conserved end residues are part of each CDR3. D genes are given only for firm matches. Size is omitted from some rows. Given values are once, few, many or a class for expanded clones.

CDR3	DNA	D	size	V	J
CASSPMGTSSFSTDTQYF	TGTGCCAGCAGCCCCATGGGGACTTCATCTTTTAGCACAGATACGCAGTATTTT	NA	NA	TRBV7-9	TRBJ2-3
CASSQAGRHGETQYF	TGTGCCAGCAGCCAAGCGGGACGCCACGGAGAGACCCAGTACTTC	NA	NA	TRBV3-1	TRBJ2-5
CASSRGLDTDTQYF	TGCGCCAGCAGCCGGGGACTAGATACAGATACGCAGTATTTT	TRBD2	NA	TRBV4-3	TRBJ2-3
CAVALTGGGSYTF	TGTGCCGTTGCTTTGACAGGGGGCGGCTCCTACACCTTC	TRBD1	once	TRBV2	TRBJ1-2
CASSYSGQAYNEQFF	TGTGCCAGCAGTTACTCTGGACAGGCCTACAATGAGCAGTTCTTC	TRBD1	NA	TRBV6-5	TRBJ2-1
CASVPWGREAYNEQFF	TGTGCCAGCGTCCCTTGGGGCAGGGAGGCCTACAATGAGCAGTTCTTC	NA	once	TRBV27	TRBJ2-1
CASSLFASGVYEQYF	TGTGCCAGCAGTTTATTTGCTAGCGGAGTCTACGAGCAGTACTTC	TRBD2	NA	TRBV28	TRBJ2-7
CASSSRNEDGYTF	TGTGCCAGCAGTTCCCGAAACGAGGATGGCTACACCTTC	NA	NA	TRBV28	TRBJ1-2
CASSAGTGATEAFF	TGCGCCAGCAGTGCCGGGACAGGGGCCACTGAAGCTTTCTTT	TRBD1	once	TRBV5-1	TRBJ1-1
CAISESRQGYEQYF	TGTGCCATCAGTGAGTCAAGACAGGGCTACGAGCAGTACTTC	TRBD1	NA	TRBV10-3	TRBJ2-7
CAWSPGTGGGYTF	TGTGCCTGGAGTCCCGGGACAGGCGGTGGCTACACCTTC	TRBD1	NA	TRBV30	TRBJ1-2
CASSQDEGTGAYEQYF	TGCGCCAGCAGCCAAGATGAGGGTACAGGAGCCTACGAGCAGTACTTC	NA	NA	TRBV4-1	TRBJ2-7
CASSGLTPGQIRYEQFF	TGTGCCAGCAGCGGCTTGACTCCCGGACAGATTAGGTATGAGCAGTTCTTC	NA	NA	TRBV25-1	TRBJ2-1
CASSLVGGGETQYF	TGTGCCAGCAGCTTAGTGGGGGGGGGTGAGACCCAGTACTTC	TRBD2	few	TRBV7-2	TRBJ2-5
CASSFGGSGSTDTQYF	TGTGCCAGCAGCTTTGGGGGATCGGGGAGCACAGATACGCAGTATTTT	NA	NA	TRBV5-4	TRBJ2-3
CSALTLRVMNTEAFF	TGCAGTGCTCTTACCCTCAGGGTAATGAACACTGAAGCTTTCTTT	NA	NA	TRBV20-1	TRBJ1-1
CSVDHGGTAQETQYF	TGCAGCGTTGACCATGGGGGGACAGCGCAAGAGACCCAGTACTTC	NA	NA	TRBV29-1	TRBJ2-5
CASSLAGELVHEQFF	TGTGCCAGCAGCTTAGCCGGGGAGCTCGTCCATGAGCAGTTCTTC	NA	NA	TRBV7-8	TRBJ2-1
CSVAQGRDTQYF	TGCAGCGTGGCACAGGGGCGAGATACGCAGTATTTT	TRBD1	NA	TRBV29-1	TRBJ2-3
CASSEGPGNNEKLFF	TGTGCCAGCAGTGAAGGTCCTGGGAACAATGAAAAACTGTTTTTT	NA	NA	TRBV6-1	TRBJ1-4
CASSGGGANEKLFF	TGTGCCAGCTCAGGAGGGGGAGCTAATGAAAAACTGTTTTTT	NA	NA	TRBV11-1	TRBJ1-4
CASSGQSLGELFF	TGTGCCAGTAGTGGGCAGAGCCTCGGGGAGCTGTTTTTT	NA	NA	TRBV19	TRBJ2-2
CASSDLRDRVSNTGELFF	TGTGCCAGCAGTGACCTCCGGGACAGGGTTTCGAACACCGGGGAGCTGTTTTTT	TRBD1	NA	TRBV6-2/TRBV6-3	TRBJ2-2
CASSPAGTGYNGYTF	TGTGCCAGCAGCCCAGCCGGGACAGGGTATAATGGCTACACCTTC	TRBD1	NA	TRBV7-2	TRBJ1-2
CASSESRDFTDTQYF	TGTGCCAGCAGTGAGTCCCGGGACTTCACAGATACGCAGTATTTT	NA	NA	TRBV6-1	TRBJ2-3
CSARAGDPRAGELFF	TGCAGTGCTAGAGCGGGAGACCCTAGGGCCGGGGAGCTGTTTTTT	NA	once	TRBV20-1	TRBJ2-2
CASSQVNLGEQYF	TGCGCCAGCAGCCAAGTAAATTTAGGGGAGCAGTACTTC	NA	NA	TRBV4-1	TRBJ2-7
CASSLDHYGYTF	TGTGCCAGCAGCTTGGATCACTATGGCTACACCTTC	NA	NA	TRBV5-6	TRBJ1-2
CASSEQGANYGYTF	TGTGCCAGCAGTGAACAGGGGGCTAATTATGGCTACACCTTC	TRBD1	once	TRBV2	TRBJ1-2
CASSDGTGDRELFF	TGTGCCAGCAGCGACGGGACAGGGGACCGGGAGCTGTTTTTT	TRBD1	NA	TRBV7-2	TRBJ2-2
CASSPDGESGEAFF	TGCGCCAGCAGCCCCGACGGAGAGTCCGGTGAAGCTTTCTTT	NA	NA	TRBV4-1	TRBJ1-1
CASSPFRDSYEQYF	TGCGCCAGCAGTCCTTTCAGGGACTCCTACGAGCAGTACTTC	NA	NA	TRBV4-3	TRBJ2-7
CASSLSQGAGYEQYF	TGTGCCAGCAGTTTATCCCAGGGGGCGGGTTACGAGCAGTACTTC	TRBD1	NA	TRBV27	TRBJ2-7
CASTPTAGTDTQYF	TGTGCCAGCACCCCGACAGCGGGCACAGATACGCAGTATTTT	NA	NA	TRBV12-3/TRBV12-4	TRBJ2-3
CSASPRGRGPNEKLFF	TGCAGTGCTAGTCCCCGGGGCAGGGGGCCTAATGAAAAACTGTTTTTT	TRBD1	NA	TRBV20-1	TRBJ1-4
CASSLEFHNYGYTF	TGTGCCAGCAGCCTTGAATTCCATAACTATGGCTACACCTTC	NA	NA	TRBV6-1	TRBJ1-2
CASSQGGRPHYGYTF	TGTGCCAGCAGCCAAGGAGGCAGGCCACACTATGGCTACACCTTC	NA	NA	TRBV3-1	TRBJ1-2
CASSGPGGEAYEQYF	TGCGCCAGCAGCGGACCAGGGGGCGAAGCCTACGAGCAGTACTTC	TRBD1	NA	TRBV5-1	TRBJ2-7
CASSFGGTITEAFF	TGTGCCAGCAGTTTCGGGGGGACGATAACTGAAGCTTTCTTT	NA	NA	TRBV28	TRBJ1-1
CASKGLEQFF	TGTGCCAGCAAGGGCCTTGAGCAGTTCTTC	NA	NA	TRBV2	TRBJ2-1